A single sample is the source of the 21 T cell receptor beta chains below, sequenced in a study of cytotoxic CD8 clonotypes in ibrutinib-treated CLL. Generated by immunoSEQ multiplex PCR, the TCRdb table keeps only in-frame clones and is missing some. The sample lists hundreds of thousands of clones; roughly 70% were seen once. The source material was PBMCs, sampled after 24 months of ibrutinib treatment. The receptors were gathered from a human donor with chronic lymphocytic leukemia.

The CDR3 is CAISGDRAVDTQYF. The CDR3 bases are TGTGCCATCAGTGGGGACAGGGCTGTAGATACGCAGTATTTT. This chain connects TRBV10-3 to TRBJ2-3; 9 bases match TRBD1. The trim removed 4 bases at V and 5 bases at J, leaving 4 bases unmatched. The CDR3 length is 14 residues. The germline V gene has CDR1 ENHRY and CDR2 SYGVKD.

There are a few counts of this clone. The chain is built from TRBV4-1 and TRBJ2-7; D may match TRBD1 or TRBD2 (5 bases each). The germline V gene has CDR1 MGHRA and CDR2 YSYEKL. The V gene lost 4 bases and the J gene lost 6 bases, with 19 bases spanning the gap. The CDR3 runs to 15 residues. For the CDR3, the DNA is TGCGCCAGCAGCCGGCTGGGACGTGGATTGGGCGAGCAGTACTTC. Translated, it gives CASSRLGRGLGEQYF.

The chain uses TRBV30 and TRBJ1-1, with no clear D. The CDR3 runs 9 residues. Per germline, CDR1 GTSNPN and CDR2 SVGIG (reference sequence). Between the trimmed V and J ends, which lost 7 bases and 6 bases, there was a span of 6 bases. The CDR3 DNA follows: TGTGCCTTAAGGGCTGAAGCTTTCTTT. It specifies CALRAEAFF.

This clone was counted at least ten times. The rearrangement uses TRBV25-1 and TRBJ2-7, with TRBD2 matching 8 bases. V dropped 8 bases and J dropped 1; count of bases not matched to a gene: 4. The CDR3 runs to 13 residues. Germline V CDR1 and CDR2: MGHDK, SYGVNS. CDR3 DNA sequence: TGTGCCAGCGCGGCTAGCGGGTCCTACGAGCAGTACTTC. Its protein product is CASAASGSYEQYF.

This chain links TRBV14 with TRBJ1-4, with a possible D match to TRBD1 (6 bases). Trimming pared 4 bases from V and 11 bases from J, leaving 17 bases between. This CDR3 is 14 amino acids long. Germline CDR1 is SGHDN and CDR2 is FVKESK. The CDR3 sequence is CASSLRDTGDKLFF. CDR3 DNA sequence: TGTGCCAGCAGCCTACGGGACACGGGGGATAAACTGTTTTTT.

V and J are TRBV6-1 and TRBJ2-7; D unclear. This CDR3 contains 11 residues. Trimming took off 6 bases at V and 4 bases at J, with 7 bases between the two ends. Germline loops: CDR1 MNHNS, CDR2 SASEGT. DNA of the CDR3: TGTGCCAGCAGGAACAGTTACGAGCAGTACTTC. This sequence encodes CASRNSYEQYF.

In DNA, the CDR3 is TGTGCCAGCAGTTACGAGGCGAGATCTACCGGGGAGCTGTTTTTT. Its protein is CASSYEARSTGELFF. The rearrangement links TRBV6-6 to TRBJ2-2; D call uncertain. V was cut by 2 bases and J by 5 bases, with 12 bases left in between. CDR1 and CDR2 from the germline V gene are MNHNY and SVGAGI (reference sequence). This CDR3 spans 15 amino acids.

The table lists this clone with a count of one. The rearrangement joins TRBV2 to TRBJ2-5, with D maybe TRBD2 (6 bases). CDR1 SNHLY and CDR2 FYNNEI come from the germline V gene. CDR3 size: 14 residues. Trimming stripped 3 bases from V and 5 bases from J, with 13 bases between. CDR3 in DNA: TGTGCCAGCAGTGAGGAGGGAAGGGCGGAGACCCAGTACTTC. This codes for CASSEEGRAETQYF.

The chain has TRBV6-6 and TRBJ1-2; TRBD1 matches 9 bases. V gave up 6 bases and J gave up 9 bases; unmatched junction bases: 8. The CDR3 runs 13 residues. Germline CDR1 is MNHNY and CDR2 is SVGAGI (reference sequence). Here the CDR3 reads CASSRDRDISYTF. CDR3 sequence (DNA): TGTGCCAGCAGCCGGGACAGGGACATAAGCTACACCTTC.

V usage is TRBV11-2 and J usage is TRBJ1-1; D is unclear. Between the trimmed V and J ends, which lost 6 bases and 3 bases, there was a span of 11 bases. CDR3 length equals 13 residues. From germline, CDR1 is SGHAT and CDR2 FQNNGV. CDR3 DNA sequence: TGTGCCAGCAGTCTAATCACGGACACTGAAGCTTTCTTT. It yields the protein CASSLITDTEAFF.

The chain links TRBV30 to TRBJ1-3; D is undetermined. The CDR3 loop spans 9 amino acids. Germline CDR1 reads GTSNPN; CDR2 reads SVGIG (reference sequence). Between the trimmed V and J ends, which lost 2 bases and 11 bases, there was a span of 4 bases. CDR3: CAWSIPIYF. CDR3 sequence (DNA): TGTGCCTGGAGTATTCCCATATATTTT.

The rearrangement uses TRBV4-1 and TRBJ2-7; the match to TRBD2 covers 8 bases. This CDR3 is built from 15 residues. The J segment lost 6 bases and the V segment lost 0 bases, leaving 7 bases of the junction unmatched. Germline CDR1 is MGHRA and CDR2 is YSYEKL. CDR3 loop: CASSQDHGRALEQYF. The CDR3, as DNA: TGCGCCAGCAGCCAAGATCACGGGAGGGCCCTCGAGCAGTACTTC.

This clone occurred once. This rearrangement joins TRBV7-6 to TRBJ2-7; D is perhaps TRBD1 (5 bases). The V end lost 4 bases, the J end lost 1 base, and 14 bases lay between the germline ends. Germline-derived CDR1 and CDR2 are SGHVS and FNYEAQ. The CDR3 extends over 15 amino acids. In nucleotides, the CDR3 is TGTGCCAGCAGCTCCGGGCAGGGCCTATCCTACGAGCAGTACTTC. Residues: CASSSGQGLSYEQYF.

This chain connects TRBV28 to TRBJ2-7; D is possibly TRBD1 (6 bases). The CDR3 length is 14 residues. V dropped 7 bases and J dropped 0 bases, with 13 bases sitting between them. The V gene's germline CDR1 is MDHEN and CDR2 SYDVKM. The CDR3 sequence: CASMSPDSSYEQYF. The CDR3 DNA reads TGTGCCAGCATGAGTCCGGACAGCTCCTACGAGCAGTACTTC.

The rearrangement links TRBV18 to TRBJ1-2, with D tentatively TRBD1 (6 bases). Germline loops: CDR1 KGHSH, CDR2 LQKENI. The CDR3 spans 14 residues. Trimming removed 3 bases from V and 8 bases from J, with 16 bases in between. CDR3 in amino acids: CASSPYSQGEGYTF. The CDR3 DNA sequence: TGTGCCAGCTCACCCTATTCACAGGGCGAGGGCTACACCTTC. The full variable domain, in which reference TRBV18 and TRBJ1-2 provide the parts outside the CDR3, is NAGVMQNPRHLVRRRGQEARLRCSPMKGHSHVYWYRQLPEEGLKFMVYLQKENIIDESGMPKERFSAEFPKEGPSILRIQQVVRGDSAAYFCASSPYSQGEGYTFGSGTRLTVV.

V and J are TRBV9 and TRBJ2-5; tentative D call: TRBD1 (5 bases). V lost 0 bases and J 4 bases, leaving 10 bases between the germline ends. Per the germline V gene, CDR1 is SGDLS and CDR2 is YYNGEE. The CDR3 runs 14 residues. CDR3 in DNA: TGTGCCAGCAGCGTAGCGCAGGGCGGAGAGACCCAGTACTTC. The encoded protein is CASSVAQGGETQYF. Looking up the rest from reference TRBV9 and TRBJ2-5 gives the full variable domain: DSGVTQTPKHLITATGQRVTLRCSPRSGDLSVYWYQQSLDQGLQFLIQYYNGEERAKGNILERFSAQQFPDLHSELNLSSLELGDSALYFCASSVAQGGETQYFGPGTRLLVL.

DNA of the CDR3: TGTGCCAGCAGGCCCGACCGGGACAGGGTCGATTCGCCCCAGCATTTT. Translated: CASRPDRDRVDSPQHF. The chain couples TRBV27 to TRBJ1-5; the match to TRBD1 covers 9 bases. Germline V gene lookup returns CDR1 MNHEY and CDR2 SMNVEV (reference sequence). The V segment lost 6 bases and the J segment 9 bases; nucleotides outside the gene matches: 15. The CDR3 has 16 amino acids.

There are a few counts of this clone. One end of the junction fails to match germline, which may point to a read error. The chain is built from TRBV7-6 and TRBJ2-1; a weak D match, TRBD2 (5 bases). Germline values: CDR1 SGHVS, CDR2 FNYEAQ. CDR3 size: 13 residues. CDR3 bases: TGTGCCAGCAGCCTAGCTTGGGACAATGAGCAGTTCTTC. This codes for CASSLAWDNEQFF. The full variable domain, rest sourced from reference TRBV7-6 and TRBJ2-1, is GAGVSQSPRYKVTKRGQDVALRCDPISGHVSLYWYRQALGQGPEFLTYFNYEAQQDKSGLPNDRFSAERPEGSISTLTIQRTEQRDSAMYRCASSLAWDNEQFFGPGTRLTVL.

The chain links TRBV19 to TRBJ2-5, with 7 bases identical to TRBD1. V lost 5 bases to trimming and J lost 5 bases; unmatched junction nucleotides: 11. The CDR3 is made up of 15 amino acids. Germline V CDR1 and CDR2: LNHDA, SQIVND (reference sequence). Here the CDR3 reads CASSPGTATGETQYF. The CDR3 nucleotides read TGTGCCAGTAGTCCCGGGACAGCTACGGGGGAGACCCAGTACTTC.

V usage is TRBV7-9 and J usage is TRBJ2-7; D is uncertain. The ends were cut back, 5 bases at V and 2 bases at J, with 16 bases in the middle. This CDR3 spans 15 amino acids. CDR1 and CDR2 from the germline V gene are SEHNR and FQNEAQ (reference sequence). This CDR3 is CASSPSLTGAYEQYF. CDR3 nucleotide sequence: TGTGCCAGCAGCCCCTCCCTAACGGGTGCCTACGAGCAGTACTTC.

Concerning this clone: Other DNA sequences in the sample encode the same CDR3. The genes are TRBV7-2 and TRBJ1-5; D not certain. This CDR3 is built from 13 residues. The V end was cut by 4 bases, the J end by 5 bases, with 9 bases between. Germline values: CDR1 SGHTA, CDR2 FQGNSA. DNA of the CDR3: TGTGCCAGCAGCTCCCAAGGTGATCAGCCCCAGCATTTT. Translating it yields CASSSQGDQPQHF.